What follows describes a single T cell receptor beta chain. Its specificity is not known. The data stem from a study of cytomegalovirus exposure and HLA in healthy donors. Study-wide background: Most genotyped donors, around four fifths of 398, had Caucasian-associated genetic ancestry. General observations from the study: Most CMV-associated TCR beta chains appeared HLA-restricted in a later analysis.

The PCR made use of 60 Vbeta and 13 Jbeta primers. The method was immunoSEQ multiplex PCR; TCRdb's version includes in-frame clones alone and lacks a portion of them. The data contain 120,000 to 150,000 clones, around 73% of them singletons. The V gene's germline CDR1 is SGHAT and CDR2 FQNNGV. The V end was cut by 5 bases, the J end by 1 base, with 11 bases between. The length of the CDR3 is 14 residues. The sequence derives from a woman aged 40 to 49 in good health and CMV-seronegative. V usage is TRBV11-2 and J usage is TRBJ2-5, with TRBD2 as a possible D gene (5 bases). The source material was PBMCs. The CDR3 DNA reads TGTGCCAGCAGCCACGGGGTACCCCAAGAGACCCAGTACTTC. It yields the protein CASSHGVPQETQYF.